This T cell receptor beta chain is from a study of T cell changes during pregnancy in multiple sclerosis. Trimming cost V 3 bases and J 6 bases, with 21 bases left between them. This CDR3 has 16 amino acids. CDR1 MNHEY and CDR2 SMNVEV come from the germline V gene (reference sequence). The repertoire was sequenced with immunoSEQ multiplex PCR; TCRdb's copy has only in-frame clones and lacks some. The sample carries tens of thousands of clones, about 92% recorded once. Material: peripheral blood, obtained after pregnancy. The clonotype originates from a female donor with multiple sclerosis, enrolled in a pregnancy study. This chain joins TRBV27 and TRBJ2-7; D is possibly TRBD1 (6 bases). DNA of the CDR3: TGTGCCAGCAGTTTTTCTCCAACAGGGAAGGGTGGCGAGCAGTACTTC. Translation: CASSFSPTGKGGEQYF.